These 3 T cell receptor beta chains were all obtained from the same sample, sequenced in a study of PD-1 blockade in classical Hodgkin lymphoma. Method: immunoSEQ multiplex PCR; TCRdb's copy keeps in-frame clones and lacks some. The sample contains roughly 97,000 clones, over 70% of which appear only once. All trial patients relapsed after autologous stem cell transplantation. The sequenced sample was peripheral blood mononuclear cells (PBMCs), obtained at baseline. These TCRs come from a human donor with classical Hodgkin lymphoma.

V is TRBV5-1 and J is TRBJ2-7; possibly TRBD2 for D (5 bases). CDR1 and CDR2 from the germline V gene are SGHRS and YFSETQ. The CDR3 is made up of 14 amino acids. Trimming left V 4 bases short and J 2 bases short, with 13 bases between. CDR3 nucleotide sequence: TGCGCCAGCAGCCTGGGGTTCGGGGCCTACGAGCAGTACTTC. Amino acid sequence: CASSLGFGAYEQYF.

This clone is a singleton in its sample. This sequence joins TRBV5-1 and TRBJ1-1, with 8 nucleotides matching TRBD1. CDR1 and CDR2 (germline): SGHRS, YFSETQ. The CDR3 length is 14 residues. The V segment lost 2 bases and the J segment 1 base; nucleotides outside the gene matches: 1. In nucleotides, the CDR3 is TGCGCCAGCAGCTTACAGGGGGGGAACACTGAAGCTTTCTTT. Residues: CASSLQGGNTEAFF.

The chain recombines TRBV5-1 with TRBJ1-2; D may be TRBD1 (6 bases). The CDR3 length is 16 residues. V lost 0 bases and J lost 3, with 15 bases in between. Germline assignment: CDR1 SGHRS and CDR2 YFSETQ. The CDR3 reads CASSLDWGASDYGYTF. CDR3 DNA: TGCGCCAGCAGCTTGGACTGGGGGGCTTCGGACTATGGCTACACCTTC.